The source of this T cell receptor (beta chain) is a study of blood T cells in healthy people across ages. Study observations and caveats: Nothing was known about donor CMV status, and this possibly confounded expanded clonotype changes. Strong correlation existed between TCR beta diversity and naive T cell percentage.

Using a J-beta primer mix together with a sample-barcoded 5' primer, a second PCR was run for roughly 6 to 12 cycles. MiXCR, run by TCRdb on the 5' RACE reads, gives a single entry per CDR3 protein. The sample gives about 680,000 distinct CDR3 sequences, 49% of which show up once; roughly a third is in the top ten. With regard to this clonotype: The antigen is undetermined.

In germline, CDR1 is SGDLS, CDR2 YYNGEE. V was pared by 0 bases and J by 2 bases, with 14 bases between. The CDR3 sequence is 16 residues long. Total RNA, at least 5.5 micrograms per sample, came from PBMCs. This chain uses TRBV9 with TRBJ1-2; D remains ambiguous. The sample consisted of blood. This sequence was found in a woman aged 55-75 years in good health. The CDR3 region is CASSVASRVTNYGYTF. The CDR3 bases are TGTGCCAGCAGCGTAGCTTCGAGGGTTACCAACTATGGCTACACCTTC. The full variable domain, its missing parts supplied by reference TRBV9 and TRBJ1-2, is DSGVTQTPKHLITATGQRVTLRCSPRSGDLSVYWYQQSLDQGLQFLIQYYNGEERAKGNILERFSAQQFPDLHSELNLSSLELGDSALYFCASSVASRVTNYGYTFGSGTRLTVV.